This TCR beta chain was recorded in a study of cytomegalovirus exposure and HLA in healthy donors. V shed 0 bases, J shed 3 bases, and the junction held 4 bases outside the gene matches. CDR1 and CDR2 from the germline V gene are LGHNA and YSLEER. CDR3 length: 15 amino acids. The PCR contained 60 Vbeta and 13 Jbeta primers. Assay: immunoSEQ multiplex PCR; the TCRdb copy retains only in-frame clones and omits some. The data show 100,000 or so clones, with approximately 14% seen just once and about 0.8% held by the top ten. This clone occurred a few times. The V call is TRBV4-3, the J call TRBJ2-7; 8 bases line up with TRBD2. The receptor was isolated from a female donor in good health and CMV-seronegative. Material: PBMCs. CDR3 loop: CASSQDVAGFYEQYF. The CDR3 DNA follows: TGCGCCAGCAGCCAAGACGTAGCGGGATTCTACGAGCAGTACTTC.